Presented here are 28 T cell receptor beta chains from one specimen sequenced in a study of OX40 agonist ivuxolimab in advanced cancers. The repertoire was sequenced with immunoSEQ multiplex PCR; TCRdb's copy has only in-frame clones and lacks some. The table lists roughly 73,000 clones, roughly 80% of them singletons. The sample in question was CD4+ or CD8+ T cells sorted from blood, obtained in a trial of the OX40 agonist ivuxolimab. The receptors shown here come from an adult with an advanced solid tumor such as melanoma, head and neck, liver or kidney cancer.

Only one count was recorded for this clone. Here the CDR3 DNA reads TGTGCCAGCAGCTTGGCGGGGTGGGCTAACTATGGCTACACCTTC. Translation gives CASSLAGWANYGYTF. V is TRBV5-4 and J is TRBJ1-2, with D unresolved. Trimming took off 0 bases at V and 0 bases at J, with 9 bases between the two ends. Germline CDR1 and CDR2: SGHNT and YYREEE (reference sequence). The CDR3 runs to 15 residues.

The chain has TRBV6-1 and TRBJ1-5, with D uncertain. Germline V gene sequence: CDR1 MNHNS, CDR2 SASEGT. The length of the CDR3 is 14 residues. V was clipped by 4 bases and J by 4 bases, with 11 bases between them. The CDR3 here is CASSVEDRNQPQHF. In nucleotides, the CDR3 is TGTGCCAGCAGTGTCGAGGACCGAAATCAGCCCCAGCATTTT.

The chain links TRBV19 to TRBJ2-1, with 11 positions matching TRBD1. V trimming: 5 bases; J trimming: 6 bases; junction bases outside the gene matches: 3. CDR1 and CDR2 from the germline V gene are LNHDA and SQIVND (reference sequence). The CDR3 spans 14 residues. The CDR3 bases are TGTGCCAGTAGTCGGGACAGGGGGTCCAATGAGCAGTTCTTC. Protein sequence: CASSRDRGSNEQFF.

The chain couples TRBV30 to TRBJ1-2; weak D call: TRBD1 (5 bases). This CDR3 has 14 amino acids. From germline, CDR1 is GTSNPN and CDR2 SVGIG (reference sequence). With 5 bases removed from V and 7 bases from J, the gap between germline ends came to 20 bases. Here the CDR3 DNA reads TGTGCCTGGGGCCCTCTTTTGGGGGAGGCTGGCTACACCTTC. This sequence encodes CAWGPLLGEAGYTF.

The chain links TRBV6-1 to TRBJ1-4; D not resolved. Germline CDR1 MNHNS, CDR2 SASEGT. The CDR3 length is 15 residues. The V end lost 1 base, the J end lost 5 bases, and 11 bases lay between the germline ends. For the CDR3, the DNA is TGTGCCAGCAGTGAAGGGATAAGGACGAATGAAAAACTGTTTTTT. It specifies CASSEGIRTNEKLFF.

V is TRBV7-8 and J is TRBJ1-5; TRBD1 matches at 8 bases. Germline V gene data show CDR1 as SGHVS and CDR2 as FQNEAQ. The ends lost 4 bases at V and 5 bases at J; junction bases unmatched: 10. CDR3 length: 16 residues. CDR3 amino acids: CASSSWTGKLDQPQHF. The CDR3 DNA reads TGTGCCAGCAGCTCCTGGACAGGGAAATTAGATCAGCCCCAGCATTTT.

Remarks on this clone: One junction end does not reproduce the germline sequence, and a read error may be involved. The V and J genes are TRBV5-6 and TRBJ2-5; TRBD1 is a possible D gene (6 bases). The CDR3 has 15 residues. Looked up from germline, CDR1 is SGHDT and CDR2 is YYEEEE. CDR3 amino acids: CASSFGQRPREAQYF. The CDR3 nucleotides read TGTGCCAGCAGCTTCGGACAGAGGCCAAGAGAGGCCCAGTACTTC.

The chain links TRBV18 to TRBJ2-5, with 10 nucleotides matching TRBD1. Per germline, CDR1 KGHSH and CDR2 LQKENI. J was trimmed by 1 base and V by 3 bases; bases with no gene match: 11. The CDR3 loop spans 18 amino acids. The CDR3: CASSPMLGQGKGQETQYF. The CDR3, as DNA: TGTGCCAGCTCACCGATGCTGGGACAGGGGAAAGGCCAAGAGACCCAGTACTTC.

This sequence joins TRBV6-5 and TRBJ1-1; 7 bases match TRBD1. CDR3 length equals 13 residues. Per the germline V gene, CDR1 is MNHEY and CDR2 is SVGAGI. Unmatched junction bases numbered 6, after V lost 4 bases and J lost 7 bases. In DNA, the CDR3 is TGTGCCAGCAGTTCCACAGGGGCGGGTGAAGCTTTCTTT. Protein: CASSSTGAGEAFF.

This clone was observed a few times. The J gene is TRBJ1-6, the V gene TRBV25-1; no definite D call. Germline values: CDR1 MGHDK, CDR2 SYGVNS. The ends were cut back, 7 bases at V and 7 bases at J, with 14 bases in the middle. The CDR3 contains 14 residues. For the CDR3, the DNA is TGTGCCAGCACTGGCACGGGAGGCAATTCACCCCTCCACTTT. Protein: CASTGTGGNSPLHF.

The chain employs TRBV7-9 and TRBJ1-2; no firm D call. Germline V lookup: CDR1 SEHNR, CDR2 FQNEAQ (reference sequence). V shed 1 base and J shed 4 bases, with 4 bases lying between them. CDR3 length: 12 residues. The CDR3 DNA follows: TGTGCCAGCAGCTTAGATATCTATGGCTACACCTTC. This codes for CASSLDIYGYTF.

This rearrangement joins TRBV29-1 to TRBJ1-2; D is possibly TRBD1 (5 bases). The CDR3 covers 14 residues. The germline gives CDR1 SQVTM, CDR2 ANQGSEA. V was pared by 3 bases and J by 2 bases, with 13 bases between. The CDR3 protein is CSVDKTPGNYGYTF. The CDR3 DNA reads as TGCAGCGTTGATAAGACCCCAGGGAACTATGGCTACACCTTC.

J is TRBJ2-7 and V is TRBV5-6; tentative D call: TRBD1 (5 bases). The germline V gene encodes CDR1 SGHDT and CDR2 YYEEEE. The germline V and J ends were trimmed by 6 bases and 4 bases, with 20 bases remaining between them. This CDR3 is 15 amino acids long. The CDR3 nucleotides are TGTGCCAGCACCATCCTACAGGTGCCCGGGTACGAGCAGTACTTC. This codes for CASTILQVPGYEQYF.

V gene TRBV5-6 combines with J gene TRBJ2-2; possibly TRBD1 or TRBD2 for D (5 bases each). This CDR3 is 15 amino acids long. Trimming left V 2 bases short and J 2 bases short, with 10 bases between. Germline assignment: CDR1 SGHDT and CDR2 YYEEEE. The CDR3 spells CASSFGGTNTGELFF. The CDR3 DNA is TGTGCCAGCAGCTTTGGGGGAACAAACACCGGGGAGCTGTTTTTT.

This chain connects TRBV9 to TRBJ1-3, with D possibly TRBD1 on 5 matching bases. Trimming removed 3 bases at V and 0 bases at J, with 10 bases between. Germline V gives CDR1 SGDLS, CDR2 YYNGEE. This CDR3 is 15 amino acids long. The CDR3 DNA follows: TGTGCCAGCAGCGGAGCGGGGCTCTCTGGAAACACCATATATTTT. Amino acid sequence: CASSGAGLSGNTIYF.

This clone occurred once. The chain links TRBV5-5 to TRBJ2-7; 7 bases are shared with TRBD1. Germline lookup yields CDR1 SGHKS and CDR2 YYEKEE (reference sequence). This CDR3 has 14 residues. The J segment lost 1 base and the V segment lost 4 bases, leaving 5 bases of the junction unmatched. The CDR3 DNA is TGTGCCAGCAGCGAACGGGACAGTTCCTACGAGCAGTACTTC. Protein product: CASSERDSSYEQYF.

The V call is TRBV6-1, the J call TRBJ2-7; TRBD1 matches at 8 bases. This CDR3 has 12 residues. Germline V gene sequence: CDR1 MNHNS, CDR2 SASEGT. J lost 5 bases, V lost 5 bases, and 2 bases had no gene match. The CDR3 DNA is TGTGCCAGCAGTTCCAGGGGGCACGAGCAGTACTTC. It yields the protein CASSSRGHEQYF.

The chain uses TRBV11-3 and TRBJ2-7; D uncertain. The CDR3 runs to 12 residues. The V end was cut by 2 bases, the J end by 7 bases, with 9 bases between. Germline CDR1 is SGHNT and CDR2 is YENEEA. CDR3 sequence reads: CASSLKSGEQYF. The CDR3 region has the DNA TGTGCCAGCAGCTTAAAAAGTGGGGAGCAGTACTTC.

V is TRBV5-1 and J is TRBJ1-2; 12 bases match TRBD1. The V and J ends lost 0 bases and 12 bases, in that order; junction bases with no gene match: 12. Germline values: CDR1 SGHRS, CDR2 YFSETQ. This CDR3 contains 16 residues. For the CDR3, the DNA is TGCGCCAGCAGCTTGGCCCGGGACAGGGGGCGCGAAATCCACACCTTC. It yields the protein CASSLARDRGREIHTF.

This sequence joins TRBV7-7 and TRBJ1-5; D is unresolved. CDR3 size: 15 residues. Germline CDR1 and CDR2: SSHAT and FNYEAQ (reference sequence). V was cut by 5 bases and J by 6 bases, with 17 bases left in between. This CDR3 is CASSARKVGSQPQHF. DNA of the CDR3: TGTGCCAGCAGCGCCCGGAAGGTAGGGAGTCAGCCCCAGCATTTT.

The V call is TRBV28, the J call TRBJ2-7, with D perhaps matching TRBD1 (6 bases). This CDR3 has 15 amino acids. Germline CDR1 and CDR2: MDHEN and SYDVKM. V gave up 6 bases and J gave up 1 base, with 16 bases separating them. The CDR3 region has the DNA TGTGCCAGCAGCCTGACAGGCCTGGGGTCCTACGAGCAGTACTTC. Amino acid sequence: CASSLTGLGSYEQYF.

The chain combines TRBV7-2 with TRBJ2-1, with 10 bases identical to TRBD2. This CDR3 has 16 amino acids. The V and J ends lost 2 bases and 6 bases, in that order; junction bases with no gene match: 7. Germline-derived CDR1 and CDR2 are SGHTA and FQGNSA. CDR3 amino acids: CASSLQRGGFFNEQFF. DNA for the CDR3: TGTGCCAGCAGCTTACAGCGGGGGGGCTTTTTCAATGAGCAGTTCTTC.

The table lists this clone with a count of one. V is TRBV7-8 and J is TRBJ2-3, with D possibly being TRBD2 (5 bases). This CDR3 is built from 13 residues. Trimming removed 5 bases from V and 3 bases from J, with 9 bases in between. Germline-derived CDR1 and CDR2 are SGHVS and FQNEAQ. Here the CDR3 DNA reads TGTGCCAGCAGCCGCAGGACTACAGATACGCAGTATTTT. Residues: CASSRRTTDTQYF.

The chain has TRBV28 and TRBJ1-4; 8 bases map to TRBD1. Per the germline V gene, CDR1 is MDHEN and CDR2 is SYDVKM. CDR3 length: 12 residues. V was clipped by 10 bases and J by 7 bases; unmatched bases: 5. The CDR3 reads CATGTGFEKLFF. The CDR3 nucleotides are TGTGCCACCGGGACAGGTTTTGAAAAACTGTTTTTT.

The gene calls are TRBV14 and TRBJ1-5; no clear D. Germline V lookup: CDR1 SGHDN, CDR2 FVKESK. The CDR3 totals 16 residues. V was cut by 11 bases and J by 0 bases, with 20 bases left in between. This CDR3 is CAPGFSFRNSNQPQHF. The CDR3 DNA follows: TGTGCCCCCGGGTTCTCTTTCCGGAATAGCAATCAGCCCCAGCATTTT.

The V and J genes are TRBV2 and TRBJ1-4; no definite D call. Germline V gene sequence: CDR1 SNHLY, CDR2 FYNNEI. V was pared by 6 bases and J by 7 bases, with 6 bases between. This CDR3 is built from 11 residues. The DNA for the CDR3 is TGTGCCAGCAGGCTGATTGAAAAACTGTTTTTT. The encoded protein is CASRLIEKLFF.

The chain recombines TRBV2 with TRBJ1-1, with D unclear. The germline V gene encodes CDR1 SNHLY and CDR2 FYNNEI. The length of the CDR3 is 11 residues. Trimming left V 4 bases short and J 6 bases short, with 6 bases between. The DNA for the CDR3 is TGTGCCAGCAGTGTAGCGGCTGAAGCTTTCTTT. Amino acid sequence: CASSVAAEAFF.

The V call is TRBV27, the J call TRBJ2-1, with 8 bases aligning to TRBD2. Trimming at V came to 5 bases and at J to 2 bases, leaving 17 bases not matched to a gene. Germline lookup yields CDR1 MNHEY and CDR2 SMNVEV (reference sequence). This CDR3 region has 19 residues. The DNA for the CDR3 is TGTGCCAGCAGTCCTCCCGGGAGGGCCGAAGGGGCCGCCTACAATGAGCAGTTCTTC. It codes for CASSPPGRAEGAAYNEQFF.